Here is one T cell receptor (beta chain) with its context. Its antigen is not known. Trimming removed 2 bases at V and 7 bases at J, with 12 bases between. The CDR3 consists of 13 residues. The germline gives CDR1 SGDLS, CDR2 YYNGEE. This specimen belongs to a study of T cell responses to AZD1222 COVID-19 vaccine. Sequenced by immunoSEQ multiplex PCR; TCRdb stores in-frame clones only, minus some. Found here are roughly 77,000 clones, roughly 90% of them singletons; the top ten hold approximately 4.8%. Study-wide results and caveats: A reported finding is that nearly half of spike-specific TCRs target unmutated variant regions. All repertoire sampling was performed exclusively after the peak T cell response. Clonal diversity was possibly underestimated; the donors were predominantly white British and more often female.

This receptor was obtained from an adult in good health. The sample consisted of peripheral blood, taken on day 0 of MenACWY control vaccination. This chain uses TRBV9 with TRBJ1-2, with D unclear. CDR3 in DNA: TGTGCCAGCAGCGTTCAGGCGGGTGCTGGCTACACCTTC. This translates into CASSVQAGAGYTF.